A selection of T cell receptor beta chains follows, all from one sample in a study of identical twins. TCRdb reprocessed the 5' RACE reads via MiXCR and lists one record per CDR3 protein. The sample records 550,000 to 800,000 distinct CDR3 sequences, under 8.5% being singletons. These data were also reused for a study on yellow fever vaccine responses in identical twins.

The sequencing sample was made of PBMCs. Source of these receptors: a woman under 30 in good health. Each CDR3 is given with its conserved first and last residue. A D gene is named only where the DNA matches it firmly. Expanded clones are given a class, and other clones once, few, many or no size at all.

clone size: few
V gene: TRBV20-1
CDR3 length: 15
D gene: NA
J gene: TRBJ2-7
CDR3 protein: CSATEGGRNSYEQYF
CDR3 DNA: TGCAGTGCTACAGAGGGGGGCAGGAACTCCTACGAGCAGTACTTC

clone size: few
V gene: TRBV5-1
CDR3 length: 18
D gene: TRBD2
J gene: TRBJ2-2
CDR3 protein: CASSLRAGGVLNTGELFF
CDR3 DNA: TGCGCCAGCAGCTTGCGAGCGGGAGGTGTTCTGAACACCGGGGAGCTGTTTTTT

clone size: NA
V gene: TRBV27
CDR3 length: 16
D gene: TRBD1
J gene: TRBJ1-2
CDR3 protein: CASSLDRKGSTYGYTF
CDR3 DNA: TGTGCCAGCAGTTTGGACAGGAAGGGTTCTACCTATGGCTACACCTTC

clone size: NA
V gene: TRBV6-1
CDR3 length: 14
D gene: NA
J gene: TRBJ1-2
CDR3 protein: CASSEAYSNYGYTF
CDR3 DNA: TGTGCCAGCAGTGAAGCTTACAGTAACTATGGCTACACCTTC

clone size: few
V gene: TRBV9
CDR3 length: 14
D gene: NA
J gene: TRBJ1-6
CDR3 protein: CASSGRAGVSPLHF
CDR3 DNA: TGTGCCAGCAGCGGGAGGGCAGGGGTATCACCCCTCCACTTT

clone size: few
V gene: TRBV5-6
CDR3 length: 19
D gene: TRBD1
J gene: TRBJ2-1
CDR3 protein: CASSLGAVLWTGGYNEQFF
CDR3 DNA: TGTGCCAGCAGCCTTGGCGCGGTGCTTTGGACAGGGGGATACAATGAGCAGTTCTTC

clone size: few
V gene: TRBV12-3/TRBV12-4
CDR3 length: 15
D gene: NA
J gene: TRBJ2-2
CDR3 protein: CASIPQKDLTGELFF
CDR3 DNA: TGTGCCAGCATCCCCCAAAAGGACTTAACCGGGGAGCTGTTTTTT

clone size: few
V gene: TRBV24-1
CDR3 length: 19
D gene: TRBD2
J gene: TRBJ2-1
CDR3 protein: CATSDPGLAGKSSYNEQFF
CDR3 DNA: TGTGCCACCAGTGATCCGGGACTAGCGGGTAAGAGCTCCTACAATGAGCAGTTCTTC

clone size: few
V gene: TRBV20-1
CDR3 length: 15
D gene: NA
J gene: TRBJ2-7
CDR3 protein: CSAREGRGLSYEQYF
CDR3 DNA: TGCAGTGCTAGAGAGGGCAGGGGACTCTCCTACGAGCAGTACTTC

clone size: few
V gene: TRBV12-3/TRBV12-4
CDR3 length: 16
D gene: NA
J gene: TRBJ2-1
CDR3 protein: CASSFQRRSSYNEQFF
CDR3 DNA: TGTGCCAGCAGTTTCCAGCGCCGTAGCTCCTACAATGAGCAGTTCTTC

clone size: many
V gene: TRBV6-1
CDR3 length: 14
D gene: NA
J gene: TRBJ2-3
CDR3 protein: CATSLLGPSDTQYF
CDR3 DNA: TGTGCCACCTCACTCCTCGGCCCATCGGATACGCAGTATTTT

clone size: few
V gene: TRBV11-1
CDR3 length: 20
D gene: TRBD2
J gene: TRBJ2-2
CDR3 protein: CASSSLAGGPTGASTGELFF
CDR3 DNA: TGTGCCAGCAGCTCGTTAGCGGGAGGCCCTACCGGGGCGAGCACCGGGGAGCTGTTTTTT

clone size: few
V gene: TRBV29-1
CDR3 length: 13
D gene: TRBD1
J gene: TRBJ2-3
CDR3 protein: CSIGQGLGDTQYF
CDR3 DNA: TGCAGCATCGGACAGGGATTAGGGGATACGCAGTATTTT

clone size: few
V gene: TRBV5-1
CDR3 length: 15
D gene: NA
J gene: TRBJ2-2
CDR3 protein: CASSLAVGDAGELFF
CDR3 DNA: TGCGCCAGCAGCTTGGCCGTGGGGGACGCCGGGGAGCTGTTTTTT

clone size: NA
V gene: TRBV19
CDR3 length: 15
D gene: TRBD2
J gene: TRBJ2-7
CDR3 protein: CASSIGASGIYEQYF
CDR3 DNA: TGTGCCAGTAGTATCGGGGCTAGCGGGATCTACGAGCAGTACTTC

clone size: few
V gene: TRBV12-3/TRBV12-4
CDR3 length: 13
D gene: NA
J gene: TRBJ2-1
CDR3 protein: CASSFIGDNEQFF
CDR3 DNA: TGTGCCAGCAGTTTTATAGGAGACAATGAGCAGTTCTTC

clone size: many
V gene: TRBV12-3/TRBV12-4
CDR3 length: 14
D gene: NA
J gene: TRBJ2-2
CDR3 protein: CASNTRRTIGELFF
CDR3 DNA: TGTGCCAGCAATACTAGAAGAACCATCGGGGAGCTGTTTTTT

clone size: many
V gene: TRBV6-5
CDR3 length: 18
D gene: NA
J gene: TRBJ1-3
CDR3 protein: CASSYLLMGGYSGNTIYF
CDR3 DNA: TGTGCCAGCAGTTACCTTTTAATGGGGGGATACTCTGGAAACACCATATATTTT

clone size: many
V gene: TRBV20-1
CDR3 length: 12
D gene: NA
J gene: TRBJ2-3
CDR3 protein: CSAGGGTDTQYF
CDR3 DNA: TGCAGTGCTGGAGGCGGCACAGATACGCAGTATTTT

clone size: NA
V gene: TRBV11-1
CDR3 length: 18
D gene: TRBD2
J gene: TRBJ2-1
CDR3 protein: CASCRTTSGRSSYNEQFF
CDR3 DNA: TGTGCCAGCTGTCGTACGACTAGCGGGAGGAGCTCCTACAATGAGCAGTTCTTC

clone size: many
V gene: TRBV12-3/TRBV12-4
CDR3 length: 13
D gene: TRBD2
J gene: TRBJ2-1
CDR3 protein: CASRVAGGNEQFF
CDR3 DNA: TGTGCCAGCAGAGTCGCGGGAGGCAATGAGCAGTTCTTC

clone size: few
V gene: TRBV9
CDR3 length: 13
D gene: NA
J gene: TRBJ1-2
CDR3 protein: CASSVVRGGGYTF
CDR3 DNA: TGTGCCAGCAGCGTAGTACGAGGTGGAGGCTACACCTTC

clone size: many
V gene: TRBV5-1
CDR3 length: 16
D gene: NA
J gene: TRBJ2-1
CDR3 protein: CASSSTTGPLDNEQFF
CDR3 DNA: TGCGCCAGCAGCTCCACGACCGGTCCTCTGGACAATGAGCAGTTCTTC

clone size: many
V gene: TRBV20-1
CDR3 length: 12
D gene: NA
J gene: TRBJ1-1
CDR3 protein: CSAGGGNTEAFF
CDR3 DNA: TGCAGTGCGGGCGGGGGAAACACTGAAGCTTTCTTT

clone size: NA
V gene: TRBV20-1
CDR3 length: 13
D gene: NA
J gene: TRBJ1-1
CDR3 protein: CSAANSKNTEAFF
CDR3 DNA: TGCAGTGCCGCAAACAGTAAGAACACTGAAGCTTTCTTT

clone size: many
V gene: TRBV25-1
CDR3 length: 14
D gene: NA
J gene: TRBJ1-2
CDR3 protein: CASSDPPPDYGYTF
CDR3 DNA: TGTGCCAGCAGTGACCCACCCCCGGATTATGGCTACACCTTC

clone size: many
V gene: TRBV2
CDR3 length: 16
D gene: TRBD1
J gene: TRBJ2-6
CDR3 protein: CASRPGQVGGANVLTF
CDR3 DNA: TGTGCCAGCAGGCCAGGACAGGTCGGTGGGGCCAACGTCCTGACTTTC

clone size: few
V gene: TRBV12-3/TRBV12-4
CDR3 length: 11
D gene: NA
J gene: TRBJ2-3
CDR3 protein: CASSWKDTQYF
CDR3 DNA: TGTGCCAGCTCTTGGAAAGATACGCAGTATTTT

clone size: NA
V gene: TRBV27
CDR3 length: 14
D gene: NA
J gene: TRBJ1-3
CDR3 protein: CASKKDLRGNTIYF
CDR3 DNA: TGTGCCAGCAAAAAGGACCTGAGGGGAAACACCATATATTTT

clone size: NA
V gene: TRBV12-3/TRBV12-4
CDR3 length: 13
D gene: TRBD1
J gene: TRBJ1-2
CDR3 protein: CASSLGQGSSYTF
CDR3 DNA: TGTGCCAGCAGCCTAGGACAGGGAAGCAGCTACACCTTC

clone size: NA
V gene: TRBV2
CDR3 length: 15
D gene: NA
J gene: TRBJ2-2
CDR3 protein: CASSNQGGDTGELFF
CDR3 DNA: TGTGCCAGCAGTAACCAAGGGGGGGACACCGGGGAGCTGTTTTTT

clone size: NA
V gene: TRBV7-6
CDR3 length: 17
D gene: TRBD1
J gene: TRBJ1-5
CDR3 protein: CASSPGGGTKSNQPQHF
CDR3 DNA: TGTGCCAGCAGCCCAGGGGGGGGGACGAAAAGCAATCAGCCCCAGCATTTT

clone size: NA
V gene: TRBV2
CDR3 length: 15
D gene: NA
J gene: TRBJ2-7
CDR3 protein: CASSEARGNSAEQYF
CDR3 DNA: TGTGCCAGCAGTGAAGCGCGAGGGAATAGTGCCGAGCAGTACTTC

clone size: NA
V gene: TRBV7-9
CDR3 length: 16
D gene: TRBD2
J gene: TRBJ2-1
CDR3 protein: CASSSSSGRVVNEQFF
CDR3 DNA: TGTGCCAGCAGCTCCTCTAGCGGGAGGGTCGTGAATGAGCAGTTCTTC

clone size: many
V gene: TRBV29-1
CDR3 length: 14
D gene: NA
J gene: TRBJ2-4
CDR3 protein: CSVRAGVYSNIQYF
CDR3 DNA: TGCAGCGTTAGGGCAGGCGTCTATTCAAACATTCAGTACTTC

clone size: NA
V gene: TRBV5-1
CDR3 length: 18
D gene: TRBD1
J gene: TRBJ2-2
CDR3 protein: CASSLEGTGGANTGELFF
CDR3 DNA: TGCGCCAGCAGCTTGGAGGGGACAGGGGGCGCGAACACCGGGGAGCTGTTTTTT

clone size: NA
V gene: TRBV6-1
CDR3 length: 12
D gene: NA
J gene: TRBJ1-1
CDR3 protein: CASSELRIEAFF
CDR3 DNA: TGTGCCAGCAGTGAGCTGCGGATTGAAGCTTTCTTT

clone size: many
V gene: TRBV7-9
CDR3 length: 11
D gene: NA
J gene: TRBJ2-1
CDR3 protein: CATHWRGEQFF
CDR3 DNA: TGTGCCACCCATTGGAGGGGTGAGCAGTTCTTC

clone size: few
V gene: TRBV24-1
CDR3 length: 13
D gene: NA
J gene: TRBJ2-5
CDR3 protein: CATSDPPSGTQYF
CDR3 DNA: TGTGCCACCAGTGACCCTCCCTCCGGGACCCAGTACTTC

clone size: many
V gene: TRBV24-1
CDR3 length: 15
D gene: NA
J gene: TRBJ1-4
CDR3 protein: CATSVRRGGYEKLFF
CDR3 DNA: TGTGCCACCAGTGTACGAAGGGGAGGATATGAAAAACTGTTTTTT

clone size: NA
V gene: TRBV20-1
CDR3 length: 16
D gene: TRBD2
J gene: TRBJ2-1
CDR3 protein: CSARDTGLAGKNEQFF
CDR3 DNA: TGCAGTGCTAGAGATACGGGACTAGCGGGTAAAAATGAGCAGTTCTTC

clone size: NA
V gene: TRBV6-5
CDR3 length: 14
D gene: NA
J gene: TRBJ1-1
CDR3 protein: CASSYFGADTEAFF
CDR3 DNA: TGTGCCAGCAGTTATTTCGGGGCGGACACTGAAGCTTTCTTT

clone size: NA
V gene: TRBV4-2
CDR3 length: 16
D gene: TRBD1
J gene: TRBJ1-1
CDR3 protein: CASSQFKGAANTEAFF
CDR3 DNA: TGTGCCAGCAGCCAATTTAAGGGGGCCGCGAACACTGAAGCTTTCTTT

clone size: NA
V gene: TRBV27
CDR3 length: 13
D gene: NA
J gene: TRBJ2-7
CDR3 protein: CASSLSFQYEQYF
CDR3 DNA: TGTGCCAGCAGTTTATCATTCCAGTACGAGCAGTACTTC

clone size: few
V gene: TRBV5-1
CDR3 length: 11
D gene: NA
J gene: TRBJ1-1
CDR3 protein: CASRQGLEAFF
CDR3 DNA: TGCGCCAGCAGGCAGGGCCTTGAAGCTTTCTTT

clone size: NA
V gene: TRBV6-5
CDR3 length: 13
D gene: NA
J gene: TRBJ1-2
CDR3 protein: CASSYAKGYGYTF
CDR3 DNA: TGTGCCAGCAGTTACGCGAAGGGGTATGGCTACACCTTC

clone size: NA
V gene: TRBV15
CDR3 length: 13
D gene: NA
J gene: TRBJ1-6
CDR3 protein: CATSRDRHSPLHF
CDR3 DNA: TGTGCCACCAGCAGAGATCGGCATTCACCCCTCCACTTT

clone size: few
V gene: TRBV6-5
CDR3 length: 17
D gene: NA
J gene: TRBJ2-3
CDR3 protein: CASSYKTGGLSTDTQYF
CDR3 DNA: TGTGCCAGCAGTTACAAGACTGGGGGACTTAGCACAGATACGCAGTATTTT

clone size: NA
V gene: TRBV5-1
CDR3 length: 16
D gene: TRBD2
J gene: TRBJ2-2
CDR3 protein: CASSRTSGSVTGELFF
CDR3 DNA: TGCGCCAGCAGTCGAACTAGCGGGAGCGTCACCGGGGAGCTGTTTTTT

clone size: many
V gene: TRBV12-3/TRBV12-4
CDR3 length: 13
D gene: NA
J gene: TRBJ2-1
CDR3 protein: CASLSRDLMVPFF
CDR3 DNA: TGTGCCAGCCTATCCCGGGACTTAATGGTTCCGTTCTTC

clone size: NA
V gene: TRBV5-6
CDR3 length: 16
D gene: TRBD2
J gene: TRBJ2-1
CDR3 protein: CASSPGRTSTYNEQFF
CDR3 DNA: TGTGCCAGCAGCCCGGGAAGGACTAGTACCTACAATGAGCAGTTCTTC

clone size: NA
V gene: TRBV6-1
CDR3 length: 17
D gene: NA
J gene: TRBJ2-1
CDR3 protein: CASSRLGRGSSYNEQFF
CDR3 DNA: TGTGCCAGCAGTCGACTTGGGCGCGGAAGCTCCTACAATGAGCAGTTCTTC

clone size: few
V gene: TRBV4-1
CDR3 length: 18
D gene: TRBD2
J gene: TRBJ2-3
CDR3 protein: CASSHVITSGGPTDTQYF
CDR3 DNA: TGCGCCAGCAGCCATGTAATAACTAGCGGGGGGCCCACAGATACGCAGTATTTT

clone size: many
V gene: TRBV5-1
CDR3 length: 16
D gene: TRBD2
J gene: TRBJ2-7
CDR3 protein: CASSRGLAGGSYEQYF
CDR3 DNA: TGCGCCAGCAGCCGCGGACTAGCGGGAGGTTCCTACGAGCAGTACTTC

clone size: many
V gene: TRBV3-1
CDR3 length: 13
D gene: TRBD1
J gene: TRBJ1-2
CDR3 protein: CASSPLTGQGYTF
CDR3 DNA: TGTGCCAGCAGCCCTCTGACAGGGCAGGGCTACACCTTC

clone size: few
V gene: TRBV12-3/TRBV12-4
CDR3 length: 14
D gene: NA
J gene: TRBJ2-7
CDR3 protein: CASNPQGRPYEQYF
CDR3 DNA: TGTGCCAGCAACCCACAGGGTAGACCCTACGAGCAGTACTTC

clone size: NA
V gene: TRBV28
CDR3 length: 15
D gene: NA
J gene: TRBJ2-5
CDR3 protein: CASSSPGASQETQYF
CDR3 DNA: TGTGCCAGCAGCAGCCCAGGGGCCAGTCAAGAGACCCAGTACTTC

clone size: NA
V gene: TRBV12-3/TRBV12-4
CDR3 length: 18
D gene: NA
J gene: TRBJ2-1
CDR3 protein: CATSGPGRFSGSTNEQFF
CDR3 DNA: TGTGCCACCTCGGGCCCGGGTCGTTTTAGCGGAAGTACGAATGAGCAGTTCTTC

clone size: few
V gene: TRBV9
CDR3 length: 16
D gene: NA
J gene: TRBJ1-1
CDR3 protein: CASSPHLQGLNTEAFF
CDR3 DNA: TGTGCCAGCAGCCCTCACCTACAGGGATTGAACACTGAAGCTTTCTTT